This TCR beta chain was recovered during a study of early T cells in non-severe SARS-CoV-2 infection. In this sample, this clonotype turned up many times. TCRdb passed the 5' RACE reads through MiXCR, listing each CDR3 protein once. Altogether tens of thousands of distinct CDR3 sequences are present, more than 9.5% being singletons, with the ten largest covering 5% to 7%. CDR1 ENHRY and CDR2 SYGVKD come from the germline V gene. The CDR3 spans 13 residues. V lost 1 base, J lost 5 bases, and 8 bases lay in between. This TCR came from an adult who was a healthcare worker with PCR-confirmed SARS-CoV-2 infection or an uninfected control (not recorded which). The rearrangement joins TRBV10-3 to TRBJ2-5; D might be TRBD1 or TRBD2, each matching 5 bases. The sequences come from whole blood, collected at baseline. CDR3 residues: CAISEFREETQYF. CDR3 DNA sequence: TGTGCCATCAGTGAGTTCAGGGAGGAGACCCAGTACTTC.